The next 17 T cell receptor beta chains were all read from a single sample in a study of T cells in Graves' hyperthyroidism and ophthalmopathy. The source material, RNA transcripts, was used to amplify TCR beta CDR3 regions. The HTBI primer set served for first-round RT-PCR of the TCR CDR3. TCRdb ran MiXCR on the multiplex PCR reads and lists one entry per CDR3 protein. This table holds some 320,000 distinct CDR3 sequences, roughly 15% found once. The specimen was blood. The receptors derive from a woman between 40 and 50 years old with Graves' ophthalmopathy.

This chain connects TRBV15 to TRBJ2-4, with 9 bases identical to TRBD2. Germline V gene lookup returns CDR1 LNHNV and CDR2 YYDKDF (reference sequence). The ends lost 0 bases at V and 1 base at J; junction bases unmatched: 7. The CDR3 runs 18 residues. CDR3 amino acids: CATSRDRGSGSAKNIQYF. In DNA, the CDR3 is TGTGCCACCAGCAGAGATAGGGGTAGCGGGAGTGCCAAAAACATTCAGTACTTC.

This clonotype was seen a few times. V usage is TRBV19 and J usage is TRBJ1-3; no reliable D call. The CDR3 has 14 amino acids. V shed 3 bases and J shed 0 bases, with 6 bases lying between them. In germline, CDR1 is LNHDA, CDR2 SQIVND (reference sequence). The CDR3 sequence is CASSILFSGNTIYF. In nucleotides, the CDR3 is TGTGCCAGTAGTATCCTGTTCTCTGGAAACACCATATATTTT.

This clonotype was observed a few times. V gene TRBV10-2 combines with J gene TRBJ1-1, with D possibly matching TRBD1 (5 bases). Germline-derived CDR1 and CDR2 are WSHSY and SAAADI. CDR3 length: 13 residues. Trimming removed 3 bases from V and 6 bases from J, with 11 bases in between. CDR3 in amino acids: CASSEGPGAEAFF. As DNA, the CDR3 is TGCGCCAGCAGTGAAGGACCGGGGGCTGAAGCTTTCTTT.

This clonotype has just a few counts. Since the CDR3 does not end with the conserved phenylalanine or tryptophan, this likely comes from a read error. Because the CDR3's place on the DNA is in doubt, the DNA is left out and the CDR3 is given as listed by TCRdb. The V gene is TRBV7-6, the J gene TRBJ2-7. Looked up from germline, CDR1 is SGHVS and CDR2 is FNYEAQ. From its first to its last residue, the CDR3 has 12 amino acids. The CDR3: CASSLGAEPSLG.

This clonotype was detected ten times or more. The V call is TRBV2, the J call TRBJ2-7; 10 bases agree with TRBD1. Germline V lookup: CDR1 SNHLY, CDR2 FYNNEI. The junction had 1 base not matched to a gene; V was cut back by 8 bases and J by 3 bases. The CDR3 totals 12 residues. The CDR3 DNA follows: TGTGCCAGCCGGGACAGGGGCTACGAGCAGTACTTC. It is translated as CASRDRGYEQYF. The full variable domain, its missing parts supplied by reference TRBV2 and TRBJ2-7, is EPEVTQTPSHQVTQMGQEVILRCVPISNHLYFYWYRQILGQKVEFLVSFYNNEISEKSEIFDDQFSVERPDGSNFTLKIRSTKLEDSAMYFCASRDRGYEQYFGPGTRLTVT.

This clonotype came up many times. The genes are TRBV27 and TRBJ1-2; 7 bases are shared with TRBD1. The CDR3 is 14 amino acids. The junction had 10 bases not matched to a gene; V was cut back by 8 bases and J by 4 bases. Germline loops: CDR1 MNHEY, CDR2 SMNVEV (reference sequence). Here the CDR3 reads CASRPLGQTYGYTF. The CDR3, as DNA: TGTGCCAGCCGGCCACTGGGACAGACCTATGGCTACACCTTC.

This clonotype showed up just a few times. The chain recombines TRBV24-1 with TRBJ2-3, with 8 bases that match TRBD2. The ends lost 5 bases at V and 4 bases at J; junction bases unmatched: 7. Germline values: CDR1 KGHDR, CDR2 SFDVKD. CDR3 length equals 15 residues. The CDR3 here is CATSAVGGDSDTQYF. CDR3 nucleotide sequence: TGTGCCACCAGTGCGGTCGGGGGGGATTCAGATACGCAGTATTTT.

The CDR3 DNA sequence: TGTGCCAGCAGCTTAGCTGGGGGAAAAGGCACTGAAGCTTTCTTT. Translated, it gives CASSLAGGKGTEAFF. The chain carries TRBV7-6 and TRBJ1-1; tentatively, D is TRBD1 (5 bases). The V gene's germline CDR1 is SGHVS and CDR2 FNYEAQ. V was shortened by 0 bases and J by 4 bases, with 12 bases between the two germline ends. The CDR3 covers 15 residues.

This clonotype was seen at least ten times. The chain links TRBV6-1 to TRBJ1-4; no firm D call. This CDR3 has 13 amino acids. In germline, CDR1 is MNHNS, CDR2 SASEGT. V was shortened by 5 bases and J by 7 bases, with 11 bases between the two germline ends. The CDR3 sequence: CASSLKDGEKLFF. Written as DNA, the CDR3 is TGTGCCAGCAGTCTGAAGGACGGTGAAAAACTGTTTTTT.

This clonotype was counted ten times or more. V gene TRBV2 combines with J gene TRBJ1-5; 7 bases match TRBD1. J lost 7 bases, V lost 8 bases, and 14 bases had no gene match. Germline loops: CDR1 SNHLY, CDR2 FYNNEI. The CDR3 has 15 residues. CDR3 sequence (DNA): TGTGCCAGCGGGGGCACAGGGGACCCTCTCCAGCCCCAGCATTTT. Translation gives CASGGTGDPLQPQHF.

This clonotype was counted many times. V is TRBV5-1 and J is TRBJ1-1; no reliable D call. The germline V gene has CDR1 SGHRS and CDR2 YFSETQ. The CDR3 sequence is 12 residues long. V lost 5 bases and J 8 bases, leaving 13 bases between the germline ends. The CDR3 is CASSPGVPEAFF. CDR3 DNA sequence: TGCGCCAGCAGTCCCGGTGTACCCGAAGCTTTCTTT. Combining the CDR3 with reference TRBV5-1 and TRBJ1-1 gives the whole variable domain KAGVTQTPRYLIKTRGQQVTLSCSPISGHRSVSWYQQTPGQGLQFLFEYFSETQRNKGNFPGRFSGRQFSNSRSEMNVSTLELGDSALYLCASSPGVPEAFFGQGTRLTVV.

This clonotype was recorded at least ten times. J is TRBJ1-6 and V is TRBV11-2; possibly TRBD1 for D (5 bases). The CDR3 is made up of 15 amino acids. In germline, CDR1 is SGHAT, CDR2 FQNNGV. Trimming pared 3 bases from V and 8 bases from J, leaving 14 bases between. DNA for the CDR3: TGTGCCAGCAGCTTTCTTCAGGGAGCAGATTCACCCCTCCACTTT. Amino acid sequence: CASSFLQGADSPLHF.

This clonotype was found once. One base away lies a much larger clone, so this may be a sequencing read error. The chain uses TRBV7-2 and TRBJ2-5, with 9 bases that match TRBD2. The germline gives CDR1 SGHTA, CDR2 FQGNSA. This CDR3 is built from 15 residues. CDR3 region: CAGSLTSGIQETQYF. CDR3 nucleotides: TGTGCCGGCAGCTTGACTAGCGGTATCCAAGAGACCCAGTACTTC.

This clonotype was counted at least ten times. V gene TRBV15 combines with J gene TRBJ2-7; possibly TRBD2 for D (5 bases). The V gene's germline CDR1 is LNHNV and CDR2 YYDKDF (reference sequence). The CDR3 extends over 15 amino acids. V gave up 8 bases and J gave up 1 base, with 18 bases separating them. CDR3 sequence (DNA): TGTGCCACCCCCTTCAACGGGGTGCGGTCCTACGAGCAGTACTTC. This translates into CATPFNGVRSYEQYF.

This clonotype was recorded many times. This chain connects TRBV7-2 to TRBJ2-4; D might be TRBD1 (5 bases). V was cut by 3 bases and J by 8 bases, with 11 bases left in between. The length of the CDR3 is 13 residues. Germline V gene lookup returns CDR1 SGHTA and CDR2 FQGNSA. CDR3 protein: CASSLGHGDIQYF. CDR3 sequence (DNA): TGTGCCAGCAGCTTGGGGCATGGGGACATTCAGTACTTC.

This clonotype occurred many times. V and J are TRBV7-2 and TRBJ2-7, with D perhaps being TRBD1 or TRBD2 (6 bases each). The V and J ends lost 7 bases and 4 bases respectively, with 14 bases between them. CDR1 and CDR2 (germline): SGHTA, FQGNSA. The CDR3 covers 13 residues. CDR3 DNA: TGTGCCAGCACTAGTCGAGGGGGGTACGAGCAGTACTTC. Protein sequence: CASTSRGGYEQYF.

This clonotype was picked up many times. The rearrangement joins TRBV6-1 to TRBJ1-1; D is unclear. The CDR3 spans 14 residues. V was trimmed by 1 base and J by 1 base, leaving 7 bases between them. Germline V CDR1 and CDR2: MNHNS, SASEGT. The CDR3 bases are TGTGCCAGCAGTGAAGACGGGAGGAACACTGAAGCTTTCTTT. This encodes CASSEDGRNTEAFF.